This TCR beta chain comes out of a study of post-analysis software for immune sequencing data. Study results and caveats: Patients carried a handful of TRBV segments more frequently than controls did, and TRBV5-6, TRBV5-1 and TRBV20-1 were among them.

This clonotype was seen more than once but under ten times. What it binds is unknown. Incorporated into the TCR beta cDNA libraries were unique molecular identifiers, which served to reduce PCR and sequencing biases. From around 0.96 to 9.9 million T cells, 450,000 to 550,000 cDNA molecules were obtained. MiXCR, run by TCRdb on the PCR reads, gives a single entry per CDR3 protein. The sample contains under 650,000 distinct CDR3 sequences, about 40% of which appear only once. V gave up 0 bases and J gave up 2 bases, with 7 bases separating them. The CDR3 contains 14 residues. The V gene's germline CDR1 is SGHTA and CDR2 FQGNSA.

The sequence was obtained from a girl between 5 and 17 years old with multiple sclerosis. The chain combines TRBV7-2 with TRBJ1-2, with no clear D. The sample consisted of blood. CDR3 amino acids: CASSLAGLNYGYTF. The CDR3 DNA reads TGTGCCAGCAGCTTAGCCGGGCTAAACTATGGCTACACCTTC. Full variable domain (outside the CDR3, taken from reference TRBV7-2 and TRBJ1-2): GAGVSQSPSNKVTEKGKDVELRCDPISGHTALYWYRQSLGQGLEFLIYFQGNSAPDKSGLPSDRFSAERTGGSVSTLTIQRTQQEDSAVYLCASSLAGLNYGYTFGSGTRLTVV.